This entry lists 7 T cell receptor beta chains sequenced from one sample in a study of T cell repertoires in cytomegalovirus infection. TCRdb reprocessed the reads via MiXCR and lists one record per CDR3 protein. The repertoire holds 300,000 to 400,000 distinct CDR3 sequences, with just under 25% as singletons. No antigen has been assigned to these receptors. The input for sequencing was cultured PBMCs, taken from culture after CMV antigen stimulation. These receptors originate from a human donor in good health (CMV status not recorded). Some clones in this sample may be carry-over from other donors' samples.

The rearrangement links TRBV18 to TRBJ1-1; the D gene is possibly TRBD1 (6 bases). The CDR3 totals 16 residues. V lost 6 bases and J lost 0, with 17 bases in between. Germline lookup yields CDR1 KGHSH and CDR2 LQKENI. The DNA of the CDR3 is TGTGCCAGCTCCAGCCGGCCTGGACAGCTGAACACTGAAGCTTTCTTT. Protein product: CASSSRPGQLNTEAFF.

This clonotype was observed a handful of times. V is TRBV6-2 or TRBV6-3 and J is TRBJ2-1; TRBD2 agrees at 7 bases. The V segment lost 0 bases and the J segment 4 bases; nucleotides outside the gene matches: 6. CDR1 and CDR2 (germline): MNHEY, SVGEGT. The CDR3 sequence is 16 residues long. In DNA, the CDR3 is TGTGCCAGCAGTTACTCGCGTCTAGCGGAGTACAATGAGCAGTTCTTC. Translated: CASSYSRLAEYNEQFF.

The table lists this clonotype with a few counts. The chain recombines TRBV7-2 with TRBJ1-5; TRBD1 matches at 8 bases. V shed 5 bases and J 7 bases; nucleotides not matched to a gene: 13. This CDR3 region has 16 residues. Germline-derived CDR1 and CDR2 are SGHTA and FQGNSA. CDR3 sequence reads: CASSPIGTGEQQPQHF. CDR3 in DNA: TGTGCCAGCAGCCCCATAGGGACAGGTGAACAGCAGCCCCAGCATTTT. The whole variable domain, filled in from reference TRBV7-2 and TRBJ1-5, reads GAGVSQSPSNKVTEKGKDVELRCDPISGHTALYWYRQSLGQGLEFLIYFQGNSAPDKSGLPSDRFSAERTGGSVSTLTIQRTQQEDSAVYLCASSPIGTGEQQPQHFGDGTRLSIL.

This clonotype was detected only a few times. The rearrangement links TRBV20-1 to TRBJ1-1, with a possible D match to TRBD1 (5 bases). The V gene lost 5 bases and the J gene lost 0 bases, with 16 bases spanning the gap. CDR1 and CDR2 from the germline V gene are DFQATT and SNEGSKA (reference sequence). This CDR3 has 15 amino acids. CDR3 in amino acids: CSAGQGQTMNTEAFF. The DNA of the CDR3 is TGCAGTGCTGGGCAGGGCCAAACAATGAACACTGAAGCTTTCTTT.

This clonotype occurred many times. The rearrangement joins TRBV7-6 to TRBJ2-3; TRBD2 matches 9 bases. The V gene's germline CDR1 is SGHVS and CDR2 FNYEAQ. V was clipped by 2 bases and J by 6 bases; unmatched bases: 15. This CDR3 region has 18 residues. DNA of the CDR3: TGTGCCAGCAGCTTACGCGACGGCGGGAGGGGGTACCAGGATACGCAGTATTTT. Translated, it gives CASSLRDGGRGYQDTQYF.

This sequence joins TRBV7-9 and TRBJ2-1, with 11 positions matching TRBD2. The CDR3 is 15 amino acids. V was clipped by 4 bases and J by 6 bases; unmatched bases: 5. Germline values: CDR1 SEHNR, CDR2 FQNEAQ (reference sequence). Here the CDR3 DNA reads TGTGCCAGCAGCTCGGGACTAGCGGCGGGCAATGAGCAGTTCTTC. Residues: CASSSGLAAGNEQFF. The whole variable domain, remainder taken from reference TRBV7-9 and TRBJ2-1, is DTGVSQNPRHKITKRGQNVTFRCDPISEHNRLYWYRQTLGQGPEFLTYFQNEAQLEKSRLLSDRFSAERPKGSFSTLEIQRTEQGDSAMYLCASSSGLAAGNEQFFGPGTRLTVL.

A word on this clonotype: With a much larger clone just one base away, this may be a read error. J is TRBJ1-3 and V is TRBV7-2, with TRBD1 as a possible D gene (6 bases). Germline V lookup: CDR1 SGHTA, CDR2 FQGNSA. This CDR3 region has 16 residues. CDR3 region: CASILGGGFSGNTIYF. The CDR3 region has the DNA TGTGCCAGCATCTTAGGAGGGGGATTTTCGGGAAACACCATATATTTT. The whole variable domain, filled in from reference TRBV7-2 and TRBJ1-3, reads GAGVSQSPSNKVTEKGKDVELRCDPISGHTALYWYRQSLGQGLEFLIYFQGNSAPDKSGLPSDRFSAERTGGSVSTLTIQRTQQEDSAVYLCASILGGGFSGNTIYFGEGSWLTVV.